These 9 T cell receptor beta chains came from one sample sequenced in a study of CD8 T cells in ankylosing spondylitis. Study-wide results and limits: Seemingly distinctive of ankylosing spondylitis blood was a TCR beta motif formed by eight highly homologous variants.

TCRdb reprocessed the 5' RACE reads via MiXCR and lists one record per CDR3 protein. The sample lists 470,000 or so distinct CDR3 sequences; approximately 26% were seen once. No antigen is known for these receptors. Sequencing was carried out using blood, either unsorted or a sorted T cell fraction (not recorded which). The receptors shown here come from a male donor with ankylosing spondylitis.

The CDR3 nucleotides are TGTGCCAGCAGCTCCGGGACATCAGAGACCCAGTACTTC. Translation gives CASSSGTSETQYF. The genes are TRBV21-1 and TRBJ2-5; the table's D gene call, TRBD1, was not cross checked with the DNA. TRBV21-1 represents a pseudogene. The CDR3 totals 13 residues.

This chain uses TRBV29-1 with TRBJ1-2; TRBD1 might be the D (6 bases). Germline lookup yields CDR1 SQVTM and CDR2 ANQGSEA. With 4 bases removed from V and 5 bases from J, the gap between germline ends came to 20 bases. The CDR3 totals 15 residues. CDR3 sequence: CSVAGGEGVKYGYTF. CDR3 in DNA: TGCAGCGTTGCCGGGGGGGAGGGGGTGAAGTATGGCTACACCTTC.

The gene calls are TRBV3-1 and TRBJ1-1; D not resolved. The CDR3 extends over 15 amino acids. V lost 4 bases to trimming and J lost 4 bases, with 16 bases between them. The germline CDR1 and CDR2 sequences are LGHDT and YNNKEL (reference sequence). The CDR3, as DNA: TGTGCCAGCAGCCCATATACTACATTGGGCACTGAAGCTTTCTTT. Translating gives CASSPYTTLGTEAFF.

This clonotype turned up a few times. The CDR3 DNA reads as TGCAGTGCCCTGTTTGAGTTGAACACTGAAGCTTTCTTT. Its protein product is CSALFELNTEAFF. The gene calls are TRBV20-1 and TRBJ1-1; D remains ambiguous. The CDR3 spans 13 residues. Looked up from germline, CDR1 is DFQATT and CDR2 is SNEGSKA (reference sequence). The V end was cut by 6 bases, the J end by 0 bases, with 11 bases between.

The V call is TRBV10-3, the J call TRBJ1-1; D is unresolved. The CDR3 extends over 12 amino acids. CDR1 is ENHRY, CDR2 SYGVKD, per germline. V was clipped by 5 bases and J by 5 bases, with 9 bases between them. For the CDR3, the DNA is TGTGCCATCAGTCCGTCCCGGACTGAAGCTTTCTTT. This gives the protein CAISPSRTEAFF.

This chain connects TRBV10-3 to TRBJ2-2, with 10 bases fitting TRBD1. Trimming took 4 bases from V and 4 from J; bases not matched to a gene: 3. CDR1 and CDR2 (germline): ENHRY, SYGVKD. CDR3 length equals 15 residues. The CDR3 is CAISGGQGPTGELFF. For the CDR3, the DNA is TGTGCCATCAGTGGGGGACAGGGGCCCACCGGGGAGCTGTTTTTT.

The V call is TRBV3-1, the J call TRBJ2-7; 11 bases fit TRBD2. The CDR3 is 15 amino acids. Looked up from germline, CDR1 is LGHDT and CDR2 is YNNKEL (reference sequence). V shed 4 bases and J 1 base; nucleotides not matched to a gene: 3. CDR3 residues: CASSLTSGVSYEQYF. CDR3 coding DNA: TGTGCCAGCAGCCTGACTAGCGGGGTTTCCTACGAGCAGTACTTC.

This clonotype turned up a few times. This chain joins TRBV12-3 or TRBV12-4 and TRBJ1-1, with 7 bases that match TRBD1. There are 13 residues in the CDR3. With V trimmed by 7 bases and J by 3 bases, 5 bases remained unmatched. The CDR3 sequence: CASNRQGDTEAFF. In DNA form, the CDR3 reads TGTGCCAGCAACAGACAGGGCGACACTGAAGCTTTCTTT.

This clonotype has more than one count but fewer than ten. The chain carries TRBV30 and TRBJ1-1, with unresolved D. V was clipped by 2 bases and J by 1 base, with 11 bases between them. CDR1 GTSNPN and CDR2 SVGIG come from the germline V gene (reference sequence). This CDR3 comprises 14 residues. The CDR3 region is CAWSPGRRNTEAFF. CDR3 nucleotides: TGTGCCTGGAGTCCGGGGAGGAGGAACACTGAAGCTTTCTTT.